These 2 T cell receptor beta chains originate from one sample sequenced in a study of PD-1 blockade in classical Hodgkin lymphoma. The data were produced by immunoSEQ multiplex PCR, yet TCRdb's version contains in-frame clones alone and is incomplete. This table holds 20,000 to 25,000 clones, roughly 71% found once. As for time point: cycle 4 day 1 (C4D1), after 6 weeks of nivolumab. Relapse was seen in all patients after autologous stem cell transplantation, and brentuximab vedotin exposure was variable. The specimen comprised peripheral blood mononuclear cells (PBMCs), sampled before the fourth cycle of nivolumab. These receptor sequences come from a human donor with classical Hodgkin lymphoma.

The J gene is TRBJ2-1, the V gene TRBV7-2; 10 nucleotides align to TRBD2. Trimming at V came to 3 bases and at J to 5 bases, leaving 10 bases not matched to a gene. This CDR3 contains 17 residues. The germline V gene encodes CDR1 SGHTA and CDR2 FQGNSA. The CDR3 loop is CASSLRPSGSGNNEQFF. The DNA for the CDR3 is TGTGCCAGCAGCTTGAGGCCTAGCGGGAGTGGCAACAATGAGCAGTTCTTC.

This chain links TRBV2 with TRBJ1-2, with 8 bases fitting TRBD1. Germline V gives CDR1 SNHLY, CDR2 FYNNEI. Germline trimming cut 7 bases from V and 5 bases from J; bases unmatched to any gene: 6. CDR3 length equals 13 residues. CDR3 sequence reads: CASIPGQAYGYTF. The CDR3 DNA reads as TGTGCCAGCATCCCGGGACAGGCTTATGGCTACACCTTC.